This T cell receptor beta chain appears in the sequencing data of a study of T cells after yellow fever vaccination. Study-level findings and limits: Contamination of FACS-sorted repertoires by abundant clonotypes from the bulk population could occur. The secondary response was weaker but peaked faster, day 5 versus 15. Once the booster was given, most primary-vaccination clones reappeared, at 95% to 97% for CD4 and roughly 90% for CD8.

TCRdb itself ran the 5' RACE reads through MiXCR, one entry per CDR3 protein. In the table there are 50,000 to 65,000 distinct CDR3 sequences, 6.6% of which are singletons. The source material was CD8+ T cells not binding an NS4B(214-222) dextramer, sorted from PBMCs, sampled 45 days after the first yellow fever vaccination. This receptor was obtained from a man between 18 and 29 years old who received the YFV17D yellow fever vaccine.

The DNA for the CDR3 is TGTGCCAGCAGTGACCCGGCGACAGACAGGAGCCAAGAGACCCAGTACTTC. It codes for CASSDPATDRSQETQYF. V gene TRBV2 combines with J gene TRBJ2-5, with a tentative D call TRBD1 (6 bases). Germline values: CDR1 SNHLY, CDR2 FYNNEI. CDR3 length: 17 residues. Trimming removed 3 bases from V and 1 base from J, with 18 bases in between.